This T cell receptor beta chain was captured in a study of T cell changes during pregnancy in multiple sclerosis. Assay: immunoSEQ multiplex PCR; the TCRdb copy retains only in-frame clones and omits some. Found here are 51,000 or so clones, 93% of them singletons; the top ten hold 1.5% to 2%. The germline gives CDR1 SGHVS, CDR2 FNYEAQ. V was trimmed by 1 base and J by 7 bases, leaving 17 bases between them. The CDR3 runs to 15 residues. The sample here was peripheral blood, taken in the second trimester of pregnancy. This chain connects TRBV7-6 to TRBJ2-7; D gene unclear. The receptor was derived from a female donor with multiple sclerosis, enrolled in a pregnancy study. The chain's CDR3 is CASSLGSQGDREQYF. The CDR3 DNA reads TGTGCCAGCAGCTTAGGGTCACAAGGAGATAGAGAGCAGTACTTC.